The 17 T cell receptor beta chains below come from one sample, sequenced in a study of blood T cell repertoires in COVID-19. Here immunoSEQ multiplex PCR was the method, and the copy in TCRdb shows in-frame clones only, minus some. This sample has tens of thousands of clones, with about 83% found just once. Sequences were obtained from peripheral blood. Receptors originate from a man aged 70-80 years with COVID-19, enrolled during active disease.

The V and J genes are TRBV18 and TRBJ1-1; no definite D call. Trimming left V 3 bases short and J 3 bases short, with 8 bases between. Germline CDR1 and CDR2: KGHSH and LQKENI. This CDR3 has 13 residues. CDR3 DNA sequence: TGTGCCAGCTCACCTGAGGGCTACACTGAAGCTTTCTTT. Translation gives CASSPEGYTEAFF.

This chain links TRBV27 with TRBJ1-2; D not certain. CDR1 and CDR2 from the germline V gene are MNHEY and SMNVEV (reference sequence). V lost 5 bases and J 11 bases, leaving 21 bases between the germline ends. The CDR3 has 14 amino acids. This CDR3 is CASSPQWTGVYYTF. The CDR3 coding sequence is TGTGCCAGCAGTCCGCAGTGGACCGGGGTCTATTACACCTTC.

The chain employs TRBV27 and TRBJ1-1; no definite D call. Trimming shortened V by 4 bases and J by 1 base, and 16 bases separated the two germline ends. CDR3 length equals 16 residues. Germline V gives CDR1 MNHEY, CDR2 SMNVEV (reference sequence). This CDR3 reads CASSSTLGAGNTEAFF. CDR3 sequence (DNA): TGTGCCAGCAGTTCGACCCTAGGAGCGGGGAACACTGAAGCTTTCTTT.

This clone was detected only a few times. The chain joins TRBV9 to TRBJ2-3; TRBD2 aligns across 11 bases. The length of the CDR3 is 16 residues. Germline values: CDR1 SGDLS, CDR2 YYNGEE. V lost 4 bases to trimming and J lost 1 base; unmatched junction nucleotides: 5. The CDR3 spells CASSFLAGGGTDTQYF. The CDR3 nucleotides read TGTGCCAGCAGCTTCCTAGCGGGGGGAGGCACAGATACGCAGTATTTT.

The table lists this clone with many counts. This rearrangement joins TRBV4-2 to TRBJ1-1, with no clear D. The CDR3 has 14 residues. The V gene's germline CDR1 is LGHNA and CDR2 YNFKEQ. Trimming removed 4 bases from V and 7 bases from J, with 16 bases in between. The CDR3 here is CASSLKDTKDEAFF. The CDR3 DNA reads as TGTGCCAGCAGCCTAAAGGATACTAAAGATGAAGCTTTCTTT.

The chain recombines TRBV6-5 with TRBJ2-2; 7 bases map to TRBD2. This CDR3 comprises 15 residues. Germline values: CDR1 MNHEY, CDR2 SVGAGI. J was trimmed by 1 base and V by 7 bases; bases with no gene match: 6. As DNA, the CDR3 is TGTGCCAGCATTACGACTAGCTTGAACACCGGGGAGCTGTTTTTT. Amino acid sequence: CASITTSLNTGELFF.

The gene calls are TRBV2 and TRBJ1-5, with unresolved D. Germline CDR1 reads SNHLY; CDR2 reads FYNNEI. The CDR3 extends over 13 amino acids. The V and J ends lost 7 bases and 2 bases respectively, with 9 bases between them. CDR3 sequence reads: CASIAEGNQPQHF. The CDR3 coding sequence is TGTGCCAGCATCGCGGAGGGCAATCAGCCCCAGCATTTT.

The chain couples TRBV6-6 to TRBJ2-3, with D tentatively TRBD2 (6 bases). The CDR3 is 14 amino acids. Germline V CDR1 and CDR2: MNHNY, SVGAGI (reference sequence). The ends were cut back, 8 bases at V and 2 bases at J, with 14 bases in the middle. This chain's CDR3 is CASGSDYSTDTQYF. Here the CDR3 DNA reads TGTGCCAGCGGGTCGGACTATTCCACAGATACGCAGTATTTT.

The chain uses TRBV7-8 and TRBJ2-7, with D perhaps matching TRBD2 (5 bases). V shed 6 bases and J shed 2 bases, with 17 bases lying between them. This CDR3 contains 15 residues. In germline, CDR1 is SGHVS, CDR2 FQNEAQ. CDR3 sequence: CASSYARRKTYEQYF. DNA of the CDR3: TGTGCCAGCAGTTACGCCAGGAGGAAAACCTACGAGCAGTACTTC.

The CDR3, as DNA: TGTGCCACCAGCAGACTTCAGGGAGAGACCCAGTACTTC. Translation gives CATSRLQGETQYF. The chain uses TRBV15 and TRBJ2-5; D possibly corresponds to TRBD1 (5 bases). CDR1 and CDR2 from the germline V gene are LNHNV and YYDKDF (reference sequence). Between the trimmed V and J ends, which lost 2 bases and 4 bases, there was a span of 8 bases. This CDR3 contains 13 residues. The variable domain in full, with the rest retrieved from reference TRBV15 and TRBJ2-5, is DAMVIQNPRYQVTQFGKPVTLSCSQTLNHNVMYWYQQKSSQAPKLLFHYYDKDFNNEADTPDNFQSRRPNTSFCFLDIRSPGLGDTAMYLCATSRLQGETQYFGPGTRLLVL.

The chain has TRBV5-1 and TRBJ2-7; 9 nucleotides agree with TRBD2. This CDR3 spans 14 amino acids. Germline CDR1 SGHRS, CDR2 YFSETQ. V trimming: 3 bases; J trimming: 6 bases; junction bases outside the gene matches: 7. The CDR3 protein is CASSSGGGAVEQYF. CDR3 in DNA: TGCGCCAGCAGCTCTGGCGGGGGGGCCGTCGAGCAGTACTTC.

In the case of this clone: The sample has other DNA sequences that encode this CDR3 too. The chain has TRBV18 and TRBJ2-5, with TRBD1 matching over 8 bases. The germline V gene encodes CDR1 KGHSH and CDR2 LQKENI. The CDR3 has 14 residues. J was trimmed by 1 base and V by 6 bases; bases with no gene match: 4. The CDR3 DNA is TGTGCCAGCTCTCCCGGACAGGGCCAAGAGACCCAGTACTTC. This translates into CASSPGQGQETQYF.

The CDR3 reads CASSLVTTEAFF. CDR3 bases: TGTGCCAGCAGCTTAGTAACAACTGAAGCTTTCTTT. The J gene is TRBJ1-1, the V gene TRBV7-8; D remains unclear. The CDR3 totals 12 residues. Germline V CDR1 and CDR2: SGHVS, FQNEAQ. Trimming took off 1 base at V and 5 bases at J, with 5 bases between the two ends.

The rearrangement joins TRBV9 to TRBJ2-2; D possibly corresponds to TRBD1 (6 bases). This CDR3 has 13 residues. V lost 2 bases, J lost 5 bases, and 7 bases lay in between. Germline V lookup: CDR1 SGDLS, CDR2 YYNGEE. CDR3 region: CASSVTGTGELFF. In nucleotides, the CDR3 is TGTGCCAGCAGCGTCACAGGGACCGGGGAGCTGTTTTTT. The entire variable domain, with the rest obtained from reference TRBV9 and TRBJ2-2, is as follows: DSGVTQTPKHLITATGQRVTLRCSPRSGDLSVYWYQQSLDQGLQFLIQYYNGEERAKGNILERFSAQQFPDLHSELNLSSLELGDSALYFCASSVTGTGELFFGEGSRLTVL.

The chain couples TRBV6-5 to TRBJ2-2, with 8 bases matching TRBD1. Germline lookup yields CDR1 MNHEY and CDR2 SVGAGI. There are 14 residues in the CDR3. Trimming removed 10 bases from V and 0 bases from J; junction bases left unmatched: 4. The CDR3 nucleotides read TGTGCCACGAGGGACAGGCCGAACACCGGGGAGCTGTTTTTT. Amino acid sequence: CATRDRPNTGELFF.

The V and J genes are TRBV7-9 and TRBJ1-1; no reliable D call. This CDR3 has 13 amino acids. Germline CDR1 and CDR2: SEHNR and FQNEAQ (reference sequence). Trimming stripped 2 bases from V and 0 bases from J, with 4 bases between. Here the CDR3 reads CASSLPVNTEAFF. The CDR3 DNA reads TGTGCCAGCAGCTTACCAGTGAACACTGAAGCTTTCTTT.

V usage is TRBV5-4 and J usage is TRBJ2-3; 7 positions agree with TRBD1. The V gene's germline CDR1 is SGHNT and CDR2 YYREEE (reference sequence). V lost 2 bases to trimming and J lost 4 bases; unmatched junction nucleotides: 7. This CDR3 is 15 amino acids long. In nucleotides, the CDR3 is TGTGCCAGCAGCTTTGGACCTCAGGGGGCAGATACGCAGTATTTT. This gives the protein CASSFGPQGADTQYF.